The present entry profiles one T cell receptor beta chain with its context. The CDR3 contains 15 residues. Per germline, CDR1 SGHAT and CDR2 FQDESV (reference sequence). J gave up 5 bases and V 5 bases, and 8 bases lay outside the gene matches. In the authors' methods: Estimated nucleated cell counts came from reference gene primer amplification. The data were produced by immunoSEQ multiplex PCR, yet TCRdb's version contains in-frame clones alone and is incomplete. V and J calls and clone size follow that table, whereas D and trimming were derived from the DNA. The repertoire has approximately 250,000 clones, 70% to 90% of them found once; the top ten carry approximately 4%. The data are from a study of blood T cell repertoires in COVID-19. For the study at large: Acute-phase and convalescent COVID-19 samples originated in the United States, Italy and Spain. The cDNA or gDNA used as material had been derived from T cells, B-cell-depleted T cells, or PBMCs.

The receptor was isolated from a young woman with acute COVID-19. The sequenced material came from PBMCs or T cells enriched from blood (not recorded which). This chain joins TRBV11-1 and TRBJ2-7, with 11 bases aligning to TRBD2. In DNA form, the CDR3 reads TGTGCCAGCAGCCCGACTAGCGGGAAGGCCGACGAGCAGTACTTC. It specifies CASSPTSGKADEQYF.